This T cell receptor (beta chain) is from a study of blood T cell repertoires in COVID-19. Data came from immunoSEQ multiplex PCR; TCRdb stores just in-frame clones and leaves some out. In the table there are approximately 30,000 clones, around 89% of which are singletons. V gave up 6 bases and J gave up 4 bases, with 15 bases separating them. The V gene's germline CDR1 is LNHDA and CDR2 SQIVND (reference sequence). The CDR3 extends over 14 amino acids. The chain is built from TRBV19 and TRBJ1-1, with D unresolved. This clonotype originated in a woman aged 40 to 50 with active or convalescent COVID-19. Sequenced input: peripheral blood. CDR3 coding DNA: TGTGCCAGTAGCACTCAAGTGTCGGGCACTGAAGCTTTCTTT. Translated, it gives CASSTQVSGTEAFF.